The next 28 T cell receptor beta chains were all read from a single sample in a study of early T cells in non-severe SARS-CoV-2 infection. TCRdb itself ran the 5' RACE reads through MiXCR, one entry per CDR3 protein. Found here are about 64,000 distinct CDR3 sequences, 13% of them singletons; the top ten hold 3.5% to 5%. Sequenced sample: whole blood. These receptors all stem from an adult who was a healthcare worker with PCR-confirmed SARS-CoV-2 infection or an uninfected control (not recorded which).

This clonotype was observed many times. The gene calls are TRBV6-5 and TRBJ2-3; a possible D gene is TRBD2 (6 bases). Germline CDR1 MNHEY, CDR2 SVGAGI. V was clipped by 4 bases and J by 2 bases, with 13 bases between them. The CDR3 sequence is 15 residues long. The chain's CDR3 is CASSSRDLYTDTQYF. CDR3 nucleotides: TGTGCCAGCAGTTCCCGGGACTTGTACACAGATACGCAGTATTTT.

The chain recombines TRBV6-1 with TRBJ1-1; D is perhaps TRBD1 (6 bases). Germline CDR1 and CDR2: MNHNS and SASEGT. V lost 5 bases, J lost 0 bases, and 10 bases lay in between. CDR3 length: 14 amino acids. The CDR3 spells CASSTQGLNTEAFF. CDR3 coding DNA: TGTGCCAGCAGTACACAGGGATTGAACACTGAAGCTTTCTTT.

This clonotype was found many times. This chain joins TRBV11-3 and TRBJ2-1; TRBD1 might be the D (6 bases). The germline CDR1 and CDR2 sequences are SGHNT and YENEEA. This CDR3 contains 13 residues. V was shortened by 4 bases and J by 8 bases, with 12 bases between the two germline ends. The CDR3 here is CASSSYRDHEQFF. The CDR3 DNA is TGTGCCAGCAGCTCTTACAGGGATCATGAGCAGTTCTTC. The full variable domain, its missing parts supplied by reference TRBV11-3 and TRBJ2-1, is EAGVVQSPRYKIIEKKQPVAFWCNPISGHNTLYWYLQNLGQGPELLIRYENEEAVDDSQLPKDRFSAERLKGVDSTLKIQPAELGDSAVYLCASSSYRDHEQFFGPGTRLTVL.

This clonotype showed up just a few times. The gene calls are TRBV6-1 and TRBJ1-2; D is unclear. This CDR3 is 12 amino acids long. Trimming stripped 7 bases from V and 3 bases from J, with 9 bases between. Germline CDR1 MNHNS, CDR2 SASEGT. CDR3 sequence (DNA): TGTGCCAGCATGACGGGGTACTATGGCTACACCTTC. It translates to CASMTGYYGYTF.

In this sample, this clonotype turned up many times. V and J are TRBV3-1 and TRBJ2-5; D is ambiguous. The V and J ends lost 2 bases and 5 bases respectively, with 6 bases between them. The CDR3 has 12 residues. In germline, CDR1 is LGHDT, CDR2 YNNKEL (reference sequence). CDR3 in amino acids: CASSQLIETQYF. CDR3 nucleotide sequence: TGTGCCAGCAGCCAACTAATTGAGACCCAGTACTTC.

This clonotype was seen repeatedly, ten times or more. The gene calls are TRBV7-6 and TRBJ1-3, with 8 nucleotides matching TRBD1. CDR3 length: 16 amino acids. CDR1 and CDR2 from the germline V gene are SGHVS and FNYEAQ. Trimming took 2 bases from V and 2 from J; bases not matched to a gene: 5. The CDR3 DNA sequence: TGTGCCAGCAGCTTAATTCAGGGGGCGGCTGGAAACACCATATATTTT. Protein: CASSLIQGAAGNTIYF.

This clonotype was counted many times. The V gene is TRBV7-6, the J gene TRBJ2-5; no firm D call. The CDR3 covers 13 residues. V was clipped by 5 bases and J by 1 base, with 8 bases between them. Germline assignment: CDR1 SGHVS and CDR2 FNYEAQ. The CDR3 is CASSPLSQETQYF. The CDR3 region has the DNA TGTGCCAGCAGCCCCCTGAGCCAAGAGACCCAGTACTTC.

This chain uses TRBV7-2 with TRBJ2-5, with D perhaps matching TRBD1 (5 bases). Trimming left V 1 base short and J 1 base short, with 16 bases between. This CDR3 has 17 amino acids. CDR1 SGHTA and CDR2 FQGNSA come from the germline V gene. The CDR3 spells CASSLVPRTFPQETQYF. For the CDR3, the DNA is TGTGCCAGCAGCTTAGTCCCCCGGACATTCCCCCAAGAGACCCAGTACTTC.

This clonotype was seen a few times. This chain uses TRBV7-9 with TRBJ2-7; possibly TRBD1 for D (6 bases). The CDR3 extends over 15 amino acids. From germline, CDR1 is SEHNR and CDR2 FQNEAQ (reference sequence). V was pared by 4 bases and J by 0 bases, with 13 bases between. Here the CDR3 reads CASSSTGSNSYEQYF. The CDR3, as DNA: TGTGCCAGCAGCTCAACAGGGTCCAACTCCTACGAGCAGTACTTC.

This clonotype was picked up many times. One end of the junction is discordant with germline, which a read error may explain. The chain is built from TRBV5-1 and TRBJ1-1; 9 nucleotides align to TRBD1. Germline lookup yields CDR1 SGHRS and CDR2 YFSETQ. The CDR3 covers 15 residues. The CDR3 sequence: CASSLSTGGNTEAFF. The CDR3 DNA reads TGTGCCAGCAGCCTATCGACAGGGGGGAACACTGAAGCTTTCTTT.

The genes are TRBV12-3 or TRBV12-4 and TRBJ1-1; D gene uncertain. Trimming cost V 5 bases and J 4 bases, with 5 bases left between them. The CDR3 runs 11 residues. The CDR3 sequence is CASSRTTEAFF. Written as DNA, the CDR3 is TGTGCCAGCAGTCGGACCACTGAAGCTTTCTTT.

This clonotype was seen only a few times. The genes are TRBV6-5 and TRBJ1-1; tentatively, D is TRBD1 (5 bases). Trimming removed 6 bases from V and 3 bases from J, with 14 bases in between. The germline CDR1 and CDR2 sequences are MNHEY and SVGAGI. This CDR3 is 14 amino acids long. This CDR3 reads CASSRFTGDTEAFF. The CDR3 region has the DNA TGTGCCAGCAGCCGTTTCACAGGAGACACTGAAGCTTTCTTT.

This clonotype appeared a few times. The chain carries TRBV4-1 and TRBJ1-5, with TRBD1 identical over 10 bases. This CDR3 has 15 residues. With V trimmed by 4 bases and J by 6 bases, 6 bases remained unmatched. Per the germline V gene, CDR1 is MGHRA and CDR2 is YSYEKL. In nucleotides, the CDR3 is TGCGCCAGCAGCCCAAAGGACAGGGGGGTTCAGCCCCAGCATTTT. Translating gives CASSPKDRGVQPQHF.

This clonotype has more than one count but fewer than ten. The chain combines TRBV20-1 with TRBJ2-7; the D is unclear. V gave up 6 bases and J gave up 4 bases, with 10 bases separating them. CDR3 length: 11 amino acids. Germline assignment: CDR1 DFQATT and CDR2 SNEGSKA (reference sequence). CDR3 region: CSANIRYEQYF. For the CDR3, the DNA is TGCAGTGCGAACATTAGGTACGAGCAGTACTTC.

This clonotype has just a few counts. The gene calls are TRBV7-9 and TRBJ2-7; a weak D match, TRBD1 (6 bases). The CDR3 sequence is 13 residues long. CDR1 is SEHNR and CDR2 is FQNEAQ in the germline V gene (reference sequence). The germline V and J ends were trimmed by 6 bases and 5 bases, with 14 bases remaining between them. The CDR3 here is CASRPTGPDEQYF. The CDR3 bases are TGTGCCAGCAGACCTACAGGGCCGGACGAGCAGTACTTC.

The sample holds many counts of this clonotype. V gene TRBV20-1 combines with J gene TRBJ1-5, with unresolved D. V was cut by 3 bases and J by 2 bases, with 11 bases left in between. CDR3 length equals 14 residues. Germline assignment: CDR1 DFQATT and CDR2 SNEGSKA (reference sequence). For the CDR3, the DNA is TGCAGTGCTAGGAGAGGACCGGGCAATCAGCCCCAGCATTTT. This translates into CSARRGPGNQPQHF.

This clonotype has just a few counts. The chain combines TRBV20-1 with TRBJ2-7; D ambiguous. V lost 5 bases, J lost 1 base, and 15 bases lay in between. The CDR3 is 14 amino acids. Germline loops: CDR1 DFQATT, CDR2 SNEGSKA (reference sequence). CDR3 in amino acids: CSALSSTASYEQYF. DNA for the CDR3: TGCAGTGCTCTCTCATCCACTGCTTCCTACGAGCAGTACTTC.

Ten or more counts support this clonotype. The rearrangement links TRBV27 to TRBJ2-5; D call uncertain. The CDR3 is made up of 9 amino acids. The germline V gene has CDR1 MNHEY and CDR2 SMNVEV (reference sequence). V lost 11 bases, J lost 2 bases, and 3 bases lay in between. The CDR3 DNA follows: TGTGCCCCGCAAGAGACCCAGTACTTC. Residues: CAPQETQYF.

CDR3 sequence (DNA): TGCAGCGTTGACGAAGAATACGCTGAAGCTTTCTTT. Translating it yields CSVDEEYAEAFF. The rearrangement links TRBV29-1 to TRBJ1-1; no clear D gene. Trimming pared 3 bases from V and 6 bases from J, leaving 11 bases between. This CDR3 is built from 12 residues. CDR1 and CDR2 from the germline V gene are SQVTM and ANQGSEA.

This clonotype has ten or more counts. CDR3 nucleotides: TGTGCCAGCAGCTTAGCAGGTGACAAAAACATTCAGTACTTC. Residues: CASSLAGDKNIQYF. J is TRBJ2-4 and V is TRBV13; D is ambiguous. V was trimmed by 1 base and J by 3 bases, leaving 7 bases between them. CDR3 length equals 14 residues. The germline V gene encodes CDR1 PRHDT and CDR2 FYEKMQ (reference sequence). The entire variable domain, with the rest obtained from reference TRBV13 and TRBJ2-4, is as follows: AAGVIQSPRHLIKEKRETATLKCYPIPRHDTVYWYQQGPGQDPQFLISFYEKMQSDKGSIPDRFSAQQFSDYHSELNMSSLELGDSALYFCASSLAGDKNIQYFGAGTRLSVL.

This clonotype occurred many times. The V and J genes are TRBV6-2 or TRBV6-3 and TRBJ2-5, with 10 nucleotides matching TRBD2. The ends lost 2 bases at V and 1 base at J; junction bases unmatched: 1. Germline-derived CDR1 and CDR2 are MNHEY and SVGEGT. The CDR3 has 15 residues. The CDR3: CASSYKRGGQETQYF. CDR3 DNA sequence: TGTGCCAGCAGTTACAAGCGGGGGGGCCAAGAGACCCAGTACTTC.

This clonotype was found many times. The chain carries TRBV7-9 and TRBJ1-6, with D possibly being TRBD1 (5 bases). Trimming pared 7 bases from V and 6 bases from J, leaving 13 bases between. In germline, CDR1 is SEHNR, CDR2 FQNEAQ (reference sequence). This CDR3 contains 14 residues. The CDR3 nucleotides are TGTGCCAGCACCCGAACGGGGGTTAATTCACCCCTCCACTTT. It is translated as CASTRTGVNSPLHF.

This clonotype was observed at least ten times. J is TRBJ1-1 and V is TRBV12-3 or TRBV12-4; no definite D call. The length of the CDR3 is 13 residues. Trimming took 3 bases from V and 5 from J, leaving 10 bases between them. For the CDR3, the DNA is TGTGCCAGCAGTTTGACCTCCCGGACTGAAGCTTTCTTT. Translated, it gives CASSLTSRTEAFF.

This clonotype was seen many times. V is TRBV14 and J is TRBJ1-5; D remains unclear. Trimming removed 7 bases at V and 2 bases at J, with 18 bases between. CDR1 is SGHDN, CDR2 FVKESK, per germline. The CDR3 has 16 amino acids. CDR3 DNA sequence: TGTGCCAGCACCCCCAAGGGCCGACGCCGCAATCAGCCCCAGCATTTT. The encoded protein is CASTPKGRRRNQPQHF.

This clonotype has a handful of counts. The rearrangement uses TRBV20-1 and TRBJ2-3, with TRBD1 as a possible D gene (6 bases). Germline V gene data show CDR1 as DFQATT and CDR2 as SNEGSKA (reference sequence). CDR3 length equals 13 residues. Trimming pared 7 bases from V and 2 bases from J, leaving 13 bases between. The DNA of the CDR3 is TGCAGTGTGGACGACAGGAACACAGATACGCAGTATTTT. Translation: CSVDDRNTDTQYF.

This clonotype was observed at least ten times. This rearrangement joins TRBV12-5 to TRBJ1-1, with a weak D call TRBD1 (5 bases). Trimming left V 7 bases short and J 11 bases short, with 14 bases between. CDR1 and CDR2 from the germline V gene are LGHNT and FRNRAP. The CDR3 is 11 residues long. The DNA of the CDR3 is TGTGCTAGTGCCTACATGGGGCGGGCTTTCTTT. Translating it yields CASAYMGRAFF.

The chain employs TRBV5-1 and TRBJ2-7, with D unclear. V lost 0 bases and J lost 3, with 10 bases in between. This CDR3 is 14 amino acids long. Looked up from germline, CDR1 is SGHRS and CDR2 is YFSETQ. The CDR3 protein is CASSLAGRHYEQYF. The CDR3 coding sequence is TGCGCCAGCAGCTTGGCAGGCCGCCACTACGAGCAGTACTTC.

This sequence joins TRBV12-5 and TRBJ2-1; D may correspond to TRBD1 or TRBD2 (6 bases each). Trimming cost V 11 bases and J 5 bases, with 22 bases left between them. The germline V gene has CDR1 LGHNT and CDR2 FRNRAP. This CDR3 is 15 amino acids long. Written as DNA, the CDR3 is TGTGCTTCAGCACAACTCGGGGGCCTCAACAATGAGCAGTTCTTC. Translation gives CASAQLGGLNNEQFF.